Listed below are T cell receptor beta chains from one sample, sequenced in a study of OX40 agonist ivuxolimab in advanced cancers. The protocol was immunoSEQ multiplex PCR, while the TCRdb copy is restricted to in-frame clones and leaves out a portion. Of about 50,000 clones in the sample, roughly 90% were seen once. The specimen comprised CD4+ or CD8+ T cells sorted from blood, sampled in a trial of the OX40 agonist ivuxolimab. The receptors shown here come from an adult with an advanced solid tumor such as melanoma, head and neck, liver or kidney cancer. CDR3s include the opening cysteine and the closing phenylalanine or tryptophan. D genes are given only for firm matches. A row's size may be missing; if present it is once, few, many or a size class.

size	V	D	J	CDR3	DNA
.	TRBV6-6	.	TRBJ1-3	CASSAHTIYF	TGTGCCAGCTCAGCCCACACCATATATTTT
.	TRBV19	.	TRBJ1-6	CASSIPRGFGNSPLHF	TGTGCCAGTAGTATCCCTCGGGGGTTTGGAAATTCACCCCTCCACTTT
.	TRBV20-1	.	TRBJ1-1	CSAVRNTEAFF	TGCAGTGCTGTCAGGAACACTGAAGCTTTCTTT
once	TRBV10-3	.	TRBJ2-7	CATAPLGGGWREQYF	TGTGCCACAGCCCCTTTGGGGGGGGGCTGGAGGGAGCAGTACTTC
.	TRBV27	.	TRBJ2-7	CASSLGHTYEQYF	TGTGCCAGCAGTTTAGGGCATACCTACGAGCAGTACTTC
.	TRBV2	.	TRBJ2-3	CASRVSRGTDTQYF	TGTGCCAGCAGGGTTAGCCGTGGGACAGATACGCAGTATTTT
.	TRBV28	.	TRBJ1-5	CASSSADQPQHF	TGTGCCAGCAGTTCCGCCGATCAGCCCCAGCATTTT
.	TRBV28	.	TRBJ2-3	CASSSGIRRDSRTDTQYF	TGTGCCAGCAGTTCCGGGATCCGTCGGGACTCGCGCACAGATACGCAGTATTTT
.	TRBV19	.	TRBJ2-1	CASSIAGGGRFNEQFF	TGTGCCAGTAGTATAGCGGGCGGGGGCCGCTTTAATGAGCAGTTCTTC
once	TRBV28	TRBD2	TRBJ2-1	CATGGEQFF	TGTGCTACGGGGGGGGAGCAGTTCTTC
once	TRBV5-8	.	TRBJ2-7	CASSLLQYEQYF	TGTGCCAGCAGTTTACTTCAGTACGAGCAGTACTTC
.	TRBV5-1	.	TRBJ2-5	CASSLGQQETQYF	TGCGCCAGCAGCTTGGGGCAGCAAGAGACCCAGTACTTC
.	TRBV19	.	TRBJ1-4	CASRTISTNEKLFF	TGTGCCAGTAGGACTATTTCAACTAATGAAAAACTGTTTTTT
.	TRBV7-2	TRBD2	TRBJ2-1	CASSSSGGAGGHNEQFF	TGTGCCAGCAGCTCCTCAGGTGGCGCGGGAGGCCACAATGAGCAGTTCTTC
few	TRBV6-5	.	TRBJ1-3	CASSYEGPGNTIYF	TGTGCCAGCAGTTACGAGGGACCTGGAAACACCATATATTTT
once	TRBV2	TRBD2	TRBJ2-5	CASSDGIAGEGGETQYF	TGTGCCAGCAGTGATGGGATAGCGGGGGAGGGTGGAGAGACCCAGTACTTC
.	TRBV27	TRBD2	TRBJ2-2	CASGPTSGVPVLFF	TGTGCCAGCGGCCCCACTAGCGGGGTACCGGTACTGTTTTTT
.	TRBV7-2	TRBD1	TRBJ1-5	CASSLVPGQPNQPQHF	TGTGCCAGCAGCTTGGTACCGGGACAGCCGAATCAGCCCCAGCATTTT
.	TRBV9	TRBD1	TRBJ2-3	CASSVAQGAVDTQYF	TGTGCCAGCAGCGTAGCGCAGGGGGCAGTGGATACGCAGTATTTT
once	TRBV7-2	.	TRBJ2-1	CASSLVSGPRLLNEQFF	TGTGCCAGCAGCTTAGTTTCGGGACCCCGCTTACTCAATGAGCAGTTCTTC
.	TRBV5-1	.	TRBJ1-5	CASSPNRDQPQHF	TGCGCCAGCAGCCCGAACAGGGATCAGCCCCAGCATTTT
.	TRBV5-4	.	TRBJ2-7	CASSSLFQGDYEQYF	TGTGCCAGCAGTTCGCTTTTTCAGGGTGACTACGAGCAGTACTTC
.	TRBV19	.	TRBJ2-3	CASSIKGSTDTQYF	TGTGCCAGTAGTATTAAGGGATCCACAGATACGCAGTATTTT
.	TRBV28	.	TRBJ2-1	CASRLRDGSRLEQFF	TGTGCCAGCAGGCTAAGAGACGGGAGCCGGCTCGAGCAGTTCTTC
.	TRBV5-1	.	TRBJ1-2	CASRRTWDNNYGYTF	TGCGCCAGCAGAAGGACTTGGGACAATAACTATGGCTACACCTTC
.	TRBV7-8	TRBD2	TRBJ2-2	CASSKKRGGGANTGELFF	TGTGCCAGCAGCAAAAAGCGGGGCGGCGGGGCGAACACCGGGGAGCTGTTTTTT
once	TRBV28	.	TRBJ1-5	CAGGFSRQPQHF	TGTGCCGGTGGGTTTTCGAGACAGCCCCAGCATTTT
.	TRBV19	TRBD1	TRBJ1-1	CASTPVTGGRTEAFF	TGTGCCAGTACCCCCGTCACAGGGGGCCGCACTGAAGCTTTCTTT
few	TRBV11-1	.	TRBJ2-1	CASSTEKNEQFF	TGTGCCAGCAGCACGGAAAAGAATGAGCAGTTCTTC
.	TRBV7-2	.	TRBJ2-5	CASSLTPMQLQETQYF	TGTGCCAGCAGCTTAACCCCTATGCAACTCCAAGAGACCCAGTACTTC
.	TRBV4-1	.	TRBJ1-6	CASSQPRAGNSPLHF	TGCGCCAGCAGCCAACCTAGGGCCGGCAATTCACCCCTCCACTTT
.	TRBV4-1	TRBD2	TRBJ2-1	CASSHPLAGGPYNEQFF	TGCGCCAGCAGCCACCCACTAGCGGGGGGGCCTTACAATGAGCAGTTCTTC
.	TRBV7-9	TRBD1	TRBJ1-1	CASSQGQGTEAFF	TGTGCCAGCAGCCAAGGACAGGGCACTGAAGCTTTCTTT
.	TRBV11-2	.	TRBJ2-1	CASSLAWASVYNEQFF	TGTGCCAGCAGCTTAGCATGGGCTAGCGTCTACAATGAGCAGTTCTTC
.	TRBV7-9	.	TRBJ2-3	CAGGSTDTQYF	TGTGCCGGGGGTAGCACAGATACGCAGTATTTT
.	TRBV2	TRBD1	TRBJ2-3	CASRDRGRADTQYF	TGTGCCAGCCGGGACAGGGGTAGAGCAGATACGCAGTATTTT
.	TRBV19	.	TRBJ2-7	CASSISSGRPAYEQYF	TGTGCCAGTAGTATATCCTCGGGACGGCCCGCCTACGAGCAGTACTTC
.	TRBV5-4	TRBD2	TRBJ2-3	CASSSPTSGGPTDTQYF	TGTGCCAGCAGCTCACCGACTAGCGGGGGCCCCACAGATACGCAGTATTTT
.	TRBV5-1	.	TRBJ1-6	CASSRSGDNSPLHF	TGCGCCAGCAGCAGGTCAGGGGATAATTCACCCCTCCACTTT
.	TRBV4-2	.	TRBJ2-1	CASSQGSSGNNEQFF	TGTGCCAGCAGCCAAGGGAGTAGCGGAAACAATGAGCAGTTCTTC
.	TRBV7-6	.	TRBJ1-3	CASSLGRIDGNTIYF	TGTGCCAGCAGCTTGGGGCGAATCGATGGAAACACCATATATTTT
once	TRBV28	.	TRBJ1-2	CASSSGVPRGTF	TGTGCCAGCAGTTCGGGGGTCCCTCGAGGGACCTTC
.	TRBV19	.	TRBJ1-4	CASSIGAGERNEKLFF	TGTGCCAGTAGTATAGGAGCAGGGGAACGGAATGAAAAACTGTTTTTT
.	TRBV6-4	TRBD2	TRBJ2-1	CASSSAGLAGGKEDEQFF	TGTGCCAGCAGCTCAGCCGGACTAGCGGGGGGGAAAGAGGATGAGCAGTTCTTC
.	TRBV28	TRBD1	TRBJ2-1	CASTPGTGHYNEQFF	TGTGCCAGCACCCCCGGGACAGGACACTACAATGAGCAGTTCTTC
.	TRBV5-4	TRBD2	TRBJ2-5	CASSRDYQETQYF	TGTGCCAGCAGCCGGGACTATCAAGAGACCCAGTACTTC
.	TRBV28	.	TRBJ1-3	CASRRGVSGNTIYF	TGTGCCAGCAGAAGGGGGGTCTCTGGAAACACCATATATTTT
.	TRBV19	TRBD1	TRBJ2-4	CASSRGQIAKNIQYF	TGTGCCAGTAGTAGGGGACAGATAGCCAAAAACATTCAGTACTTC
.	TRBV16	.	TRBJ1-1	CASSQPDNTEAFF	TGTGCCAGCAGCCAACCAGACAACACTGAAGCTTTCTTT
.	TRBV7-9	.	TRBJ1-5	CASSLATDLNSQHF	TGTGCCAGCAGCTTGGCAACGGATCTAAACTCCCAGCATTTT
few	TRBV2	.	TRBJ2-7	CASSAEVPQYF	TGTGCCAGCAGTGCAGAGGTCCCCCAGTACTTC
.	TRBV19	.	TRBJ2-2	CASSLDRSTGELFF	TGTGCCAGTAGTCTCGACAGGAGCACCGGGGAGCTGTTTTTT
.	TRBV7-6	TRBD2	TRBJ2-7	CASSLAGTSDSYEQYF	TGTGCCAGCAGCTTAGCCGGGACTAGCGATTCCTACGAGCAGTACTTC
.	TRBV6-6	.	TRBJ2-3	CASARGGTQYF	TGTGCCAGCGCCAGGGGGGGTACGCAGTATTTT
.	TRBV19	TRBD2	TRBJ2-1	CASSISGGSSGRGQFF	TGTGCCAGTAGTATAAGCGGGGGCTCTAGCGGGAGGGGGCAGTTCTTC
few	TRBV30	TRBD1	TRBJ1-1	CAWDRENTEAFF	TGTGCCTGGGACAGGGAGAACACTGAAGCTTTCTTT
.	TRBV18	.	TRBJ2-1	CASSPSWWGRDLNEQFF	TGTGCCAGCTCACCGTCGTGGTGGGGCAGGGATCTCAATGAGCAGTTCTTC
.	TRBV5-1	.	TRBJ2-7	CASSSGGSTGIQEQYF	TGCGCCAGCAGCTCGGGGGGTTCGACAGGGATCCAGGAGCAGTACTTC
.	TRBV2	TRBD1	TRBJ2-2	CASSKGQEHTGELFF	TGTGCCAGCAGCAAGGGACAGGAACACACCGGGGAGCTGTTTTTT
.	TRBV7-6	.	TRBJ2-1	CASSLWRDDEQFF	TGTGCCAGCAGCTTATGGAGAGACGATGAGCAGTTCTTC